Listed below are T cell receptor beta chains from one sample, sequenced in a study of T cells in Graves' hyperthyroidism and ophthalmopathy. Using its own MiXCR run on the multiplex PCR reads, TCRdb lists one record per CDR3 protein. The data contain about 740,000 distinct CDR3 sequences, 13% to 15% of them singletons. The specimen was blood. These receptors all stem from a woman aged 18-35 years with Graves' hyperthyroidism. Both conserved end residues are part of each CDR3. Fields, in order: clone size, CDR3 length, J gene, D gene, V gene, CDR3 protein, CDR3 DNA. The D gene is left open where the match is weak. The size of a clone is reported for some rows only, either as once, few or many, or as a class for expanded clones.

clone size: .; CDR3 length: 15; J gene: TRBJ2-1; D gene: TRBD2; V gene: TRBV12-5; CDR3 protein: CASGLTSGYYNEQFF; CDR3 DNA: TGTGCTAGTGGTTTGACTAGCGGTTACTACAATGAGCAGTTCTTC
clone size: many; CDR3 length: 13; J gene: TRBJ2-7; D gene: .; V gene: TRBV29-1; CDR3 protein: CSYTRSTDYEQYF; CDR3 DNA: TGCAGCTACACTCGGTCGACAGACTACGAGCAGTACTTC
clone size: many; CDR3 length: 14; J gene: TRBJ2-2; D gene: .; V gene: TRBV19; CDR3 protein: CASSNAPFTGELFF; CDR3 DNA: TGTGCCAGTAGTAACGCACCCTTCACCGGGGAGCTGTTTTTT
clone size: many; CDR3 length: 13; J gene: TRBJ2-7; D gene: .; V gene: TRBV28; CDR3 protein: CASSGVVYYEQYF; CDR3 DNA: TGTGCCAGCAGCGGCGTTGTATACTACGAGCAGTACTTC
clone size: few; CDR3 length: 16; J gene: TRBJ2-2; D gene: .; V gene: TRBV7-2; CDR3 protein: CASSHITGRNTGELFF; CDR3 DNA: TGTGCCAGCAGCCACATCACGGGAAGGAACACCGGGGAGCTGTTTTTT
clone size: few; CDR3 length: 12; J gene: TRBJ2-3; D gene: .; V gene: TRBV20-1; CDR3 protein: CSARVRADTQYF; CDR3 DNA: TGCAGTGCTAGAGTTAGGGCGGATACGCAGTATTTT
clone size: .; CDR3 length: 13; J gene: TRBJ2-5; D gene: .; V gene: TRBV20-1; CDR3 protein: CSAVASGVMAQYF; CDR3 DNA: TGCAGTGCTGTGGCCTCCGGGGTAATGGCCCAGTACTTC
clone size: few; CDR3 length: 11; J gene: TRBJ2-7; D gene: .; V gene: TRBV30; CDR3 protein: CAWGEIHEQYF; CDR3 DNA: TGTGCCTGGGGCGAAATCCACGAGCAGTACTTC
clone size: .; CDR3 length: 14; J gene: TRBJ1-6; D gene: TRBD1; V gene: TRBV9; CDR3 protein: CASSGGQGGSPLHF; CDR3 DNA: TGTGCCAGCAGCGGGGGACAGGGAGGATCACCCCTCCACTTT
clone size: many; CDR3 length: 11; J gene: TRBJ2-5; D gene: .; V gene: TRBV10-3; CDR3 protein: CAIRQGETQYF; CDR3 DNA: TGTGCCATCAGGCAGGGGGAGACCCAGTACTTC
clone size: .; CDR3 length: 20; J gene: TRBJ2-6; D gene: TRBD2; V gene: TRBV12-3/TRBV12-4; CDR3 protein: CASSQRPGLAGRSGANVLTF; CDR3 DNA: TGTGCCAGCAGCCAACGTCCCGGGCTAGCGGGCCGCTCTGGGGCCAACGTCCTGACTTTC
clone size: few; CDR3 length: 14; J gene: TRBJ2-7; D gene: .; V gene: TRBV4-1; CDR3 protein: CASSLVGTAAEQYF; CDR3 DNA: TGCGCCAGCAGCCTGGTCGGGACGGCCGCCGAGCAGTACTTC
clone size: many; CDR3 length: 16; J gene: TRBJ1-6; D gene: .; V gene: TRBV28; CDR3 protein: CASSSLKGARNSPLHF; CDR3 DNA: TGTGCCAGCAGTTCCCTCAAAGGGGCGCGTAATTCACCCCTCCACTTT
clone size: many; CDR3 length: 13; J gene: TRBJ1-1; D gene: .; V gene: TRBV30; CDR3 protein: CAANYLWNTEAFF; CDR3 DNA: TGTGCTGCAAATTATTTGTGGAACACTGAAGCTTTCTTT
clone size: .; CDR3 length: 15; J gene: TRBJ2-2; D gene: TRBD1; V gene: TRBV5-5; CDR3 protein: CASSAGQGNTGELFF; CDR3 DNA: TGTGCCAGCAGCGCCGGACAGGGGAACACCGGGGAGCTGTTTTTT
clone size: .; CDR3 length: 14; J gene: TRBJ1-1; D gene: TRBD1; V gene: TRBV5-4; CDR3 protein: CASSSPRQGTEAFF; CDR3 DNA: TGTGCCAGCAGCTCCCCAAGACAGGGGACTGAAGCTTTCTTT
clone size: .; CDR3 length: 15; J gene: TRBJ2-7; D gene: TRBD1; V gene: TRBV29-1; CDR3 protein: CSVEVAGQGAYEQYF; CDR3 DNA: TGCAGCGTTGAAGTCGCAGGACAGGGAGCGTACGAGCAGTACTTC
clone size: many; CDR3 length: 15; J gene: TRBJ2-5; D gene: .; V gene: TRBV18; CDR3 protein: CASSPNALLGETQYF; CDR3 DNA: TGTGCCAGCTCACCAAACGCTTTATTGGGAGAGACCCAGTACTTC
clone size: many; CDR3 length: 12; J gene: TRBJ2-1; D gene: .; V gene: TRBV3-1; CDR3 protein: CASSLPADEQFF; CDR3 DNA: TGTGCCAGCAGCCTTCCGGCTGATGAGCAGTTCTTC
clone size: few; CDR3 length: 13; J gene: TRBJ1-2; D gene: .; V gene: TRBV12-3/TRBV12-4; CDR3 protein: CASSSQLAGGYTF; CDR3 DNA: TGTGCCAGCAGCTCTCAACTCGCAGGGGGCTACACCTTC
clone size: few; CDR3 length: 15; J gene: TRBJ1-5; D gene: TRBD1; V gene: TRBV6-2/TRBV6-3; CDR3 protein: CASSGDRGPNQPQHF; CDR3 DNA: TGTGCCAGCAGTGGGGACAGGGGGCCCAATCAGCCCCAGCATTTT
clone size: few; CDR3 length: 12; J gene: TRBJ2-7; D gene: .; V gene: TRBV28; CDR3 protein: CASSFGRDEQYF; CDR3 DNA: TGTGCCAGCAGTTTCGGGCGGGACGAGCAGTACTTC
clone size: many; CDR3 length: 16; J gene: TRBJ2-3; D gene: .; V gene: TRBV12-3/TRBV12-4; CDR3 protein: CASSLSGTPPGDTQYF; CDR3 DNA: TGTGCCAGCAGTTTATCCGGCACCCCCCCAGGAGATACGCAGTATTTT
clone size: many; CDR3 length: 15; J gene: TRBJ2-7; D gene: .; V gene: TRBV28; CDR3 protein: CASSLSGPPSYEQYF; CDR3 DNA: TGTGCCAGCAGTTTAAGCGGACCCCCCTCCTACGAGCAGTACTTC
clone size: few; CDR3 length: 14; J gene: TRBJ2-7; D gene: TRBD1; V gene: TRBV10-3; CDR3 protein: CAIKRTGDSYEQYF; CDR3 DNA: TGTGCCATCAAGCGGACAGGGGATTCCTACGAGCAGTACTTC
clone size: .; CDR3 length: 14; J gene: TRBJ1-6; D gene: TRBD1; V gene: TRBV28; CDR3 protein: CASSSGGRNSPLHF; CDR3 DNA: TGTGCCAGCAGTTCAGGGGGCCGAAATTCACCCCTCCACTTT
clone size: .; CDR3 length: 14; J gene: TRBJ2-2; D gene: TRBD1; V gene: TRBV5-1; CDR3 protein: CASSMDREAGELFF; CDR3 DNA: TGCGCCAGCAGCATGGACAGGGAGGCCGGGGAGCTGTTTTTT
clone size: few; CDR3 length: 16; J gene: TRBJ2-3; D gene: .; V gene: TRBV6-1; CDR3 protein: CASSLKRARQSDTQYF; CDR3 DNA: TGTGCCAGCAGCCTAAAGAGGGCCCGTCAATCAGATACGCAGTATTTT
clone size: few; CDR3 length: 14; J gene: TRBJ2-1; D gene: .; V gene: TRBV6-2/TRBV6-3; CDR3 protein: CASSYVAGYNEQFF; CDR3 DNA: TGTGCCAGCAGTTACGTGGCGGGGTACAATGAGCAGTTCTTC
clone size: many; CDR3 length: 14; J gene: TRBJ2-7; D gene: .; V gene: TRBV3-1; CDR3 protein: CASSQEEGSYEQYF; CDR3 DNA: TGTGCCAGCAGCCAAGAAGAGGGGTCCTACGAGCAGTACTTC
clone size: many; CDR3 length: 15; J gene: TRBJ1-2; D gene: .; V gene: TRBV18; CDR3 protein: CASSPPNKSNYGYTF; CDR3 DNA: TGTGCCAGCTCACCACCGAACAAATCTAACTATGGCTACACCTTC
clone size: many; CDR3 length: 13; J gene: TRBJ2-5; D gene: .; V gene: TRBV6-1; CDR3 protein: CASSRFEGETQYF; CDR3 DNA: TGTGCCAGCAGTCGTTTCGAGGGGGAGACCCAGTACTTC
clone size: many; CDR3 length: 12; J gene: TRBJ2-1; D gene: .; V gene: TRBV2; CDR3 protein: CASSAAYNEQFF; CDR3 DNA: TGTGCCAGCAGTGCTGCCTACAATGAGCAGTTCTTC
clone size: once; CDR3 length: 15; J gene: TRBJ2-1; D gene: .; V gene: TRBV25-1; CDR3 protein: CASSEPGRWYDEQFF; CDR3 DNA: TGTGCCAGCAGTGAGCCGGGCCGATGGTACGATGAGCAGTTCTTC
clone size: .; CDR3 length: 15; J gene: TRBJ2-3; D gene: TRBD2; V gene: TRBV30; CDR3 protein: CASTLLAGGSDTQYF; CDR3 DNA: TGTGCCTCAACTCTCCTCGCGGGAGGGTCGGATACGCAGTATTTT
clone size: few; CDR3 length: 17; J gene: TRBJ2-1; D gene: TRBD2; V gene: TRBV5-4; CDR3 protein: CASSNLLAGVSDNEQFF; CDR3 DNA: TGTGCCAGCAGCAACCTCCTAGCGGGAGTCTCGGACAATGAGCAGTTCTTC
clone size: .; CDR3 length: 16; J gene: TRBJ2-1; D gene: TRBD1; V gene: TRBV5-1; CDR3 protein: CASSLPTGGTYNEQFF; CDR3 DNA: TGCGCCAGCAGCTTGCCCACAGGGGGAACCTACAATGAGCAGTTCTTC
clone size: few; CDR3 length: 12; J gene: TRBJ1-1; D gene: .; V gene: TRBV5-5; CDR3 protein: CASSLQGIPAFF; CDR3 DNA: TGTGCCAGCAGCTTGCAAGGGATTCCGGCTTTCTTT
clone size: .; CDR3 length: 12; J gene: TRBJ1-2; D gene: .; V gene: TRBV14; CDR3 protein: CASSHGSYGYTF; CDR3 DNA: TGTGCCAGCAGCCACGGCAGCTATGGCTACACCTTC
clone size: many; CDR3 length: 15; J gene: TRBJ2-7; D gene: .; V gene: TRBV27; CDR3 protein: CASSSYTGYRYEQYF; CDR3 DNA: TGTGCCAGCAGTTCATACACAGGGTACCGCTACGAGCAGTACTTC
clone size: .; CDR3 length: 15; J gene: TRBJ2-1; D gene: .; V gene: TRBV27; CDR3 protein: CASSALLVPHDEQFF; CDR3 DNA: TGTGCCAGCAGTGCGCTACTAGTTCCACACGATGAGCAGTTCTTC
clone size: .; CDR3 length: 14; J gene: TRBJ2-7; D gene: TRBD2; V gene: TRBV10-3; CDR3 protein: CAISTRTRGDEQYF; CDR3 DNA: TGTGCCATCAGCACCCGGACTAGGGGCGACGAGCAGTACTTC
clone size: many; CDR3 length: 14; J gene: TRBJ1-5; D gene: TRBD1; V gene: TRBV12-3/TRBV12-4; CDR3 protein: CASSFQGQGQPQHF; CDR3 DNA: TGTGCCAGCAGTTTCCAGGGACAGGGTCAGCCCCAGCATTTT
clone size: many; CDR3 length: 15; J gene: TRBJ2-3; D gene: TRBD2; V gene: TRBV20-1; CDR3 protein: CSVWLAETSTDTQYF; CDR3 DNA: TGCAGTGTATGGCTAGCGGAGACGAGCACAGATACGCAGTATTTT
clone size: few; CDR3 length: 14; J gene: TRBJ1-5; D gene: .; V gene: TRBV19; CDR3 protein: CASKAGRSHQPQHF; CDR3 DNA: TGTGCCAGCAAAGCGGGCAGGAGCCATCAGCCCCAGCATTTT
clone size: .; CDR3 length: 16; J gene: TRBJ2-5; D gene: .; V gene: TRBV28; CDR3 protein: CASSLSTPASGETQYF; CDR3 DNA: TGTGCCAGCAGTTTATCTACCCCGGCGTCTGGGGAGACCCAGTACTTC
clone size: .; CDR3 length: 15; J gene: TRBJ1-5; D gene: .; V gene: TRBV19; CDR3 protein: CASSISGGINQPQHF; CDR3 DNA: TGTGCCAGTAGTATAAGTGGAGGGATAAATCAGCCCCAGCATTTT
clone size: many; CDR3 length: 14; J gene: TRBJ2-3; D gene: .; V gene: TRBV7-9; CDR3 protein: CASGSAPRTDTQYF; CDR3 DNA: TGTGCCAGCGGGTCCGCCCCCAGAACAGATACGCAGTATTTT
clone size: many; CDR3 length: 14; J gene: TRBJ2-7; D gene: .; V gene: TRBV2; CDR3 protein: CASRTSLGLYEQYF; CDR3 DNA: TGTGCCAGCAGGACCTCCTTGGGCCTCTACGAGCAGTACTTC
clone size: many; CDR3 length: 16; J gene: TRBJ2-1; D gene: .; V gene: TRBV7-9; CDR3 protein: CASSTISGSSYNEQFF; CDR3 DNA: TGTGCCAGCAGCACTATTAGCGGTAGCTCCTACAATGAGCAGTTCTTC
clone size: .; CDR3 length: 15; J gene: TRBJ2-7; D gene: .; V gene: TRBV19; CDR3 protein: CASSIGGLDSYEQYF; CDR3 DNA: TGTGCCAGTAGTATTGGAGGGTTAGACTCCTACGAGCAGTACTTC
clone size: many; CDR3 length: 15; J gene: TRBJ2-3; D gene: .; V gene: TRBV24-1; CDR3 protein: CATSTRAGSTDTQYF; CDR3 DNA: TGTGCCACCAGCACTAGGGCGGGATCCACAGATACGCAGTATTTT
clone size: .; CDR3 length: 14; J gene: TRBJ2-7; D gene: .; V gene: TRBV24-1; CDR3 protein: CATSDPDRPGEQYF; CDR3 DNA: TGTGCCACCAGTGACCCGGACCGGCCAGGCGAGCAGTACTTC
clone size: many; CDR3 length: 19; J gene: TRBJ2-1; D gene: TRBD2; V gene: TRBV11-2; CDR3 protein: CASSRRAKGSGSSYNEQFF; CDR3 DNA: TGTGCCAGCAGCCGTCGGGCAAAGGGTAGCGGGAGCTCCTACAATGAGCAGTTCTTC
clone size: few; CDR3 length: 15; J gene: TRBJ2-4; D gene: .; V gene: TRBV10-3; CDR3 protein: CAISDPAVAKNIQYF; CDR3 DNA: TGTGCCATCAGTGACCCAGCGGTGGCCAAAAACATTCAGTACTTC
clone size: .; CDR3 length: 15; J gene: TRBJ1-4; D gene: TRBD1; V gene: TRBV4-2; CDR3 protein: CASSQLDRGYEKLFF; CDR3 DNA: TGTGCCAGCAGCCAATTGGACAGGGGATATGAAAAACTGTTTTTT
clone size: many; CDR3 length: 14; J gene: TRBJ2-3; D gene: TRBD2; V gene: TRBV12-3/TRBV12-4; CDR3 protein: CASSYAGGGKAQYF; CDR3 DNA: TGTGCCAGCAGTTATGCGGGAGGGGGCAAGGCGCAGTATTTT
clone size: .; CDR3 length: 15; J gene: TRBJ2-1; D gene: TRBD1; V gene: TRBV20-1; CDR3 protein: CSARGGQGEVNEQFF; CDR3 DNA: TGCAGTGCTAGAGGGGGACAGGGGGAAGTTAATGAGCAGTTCTTC
clone size: .; CDR3 length: 13; J gene: TRBJ2-7; D gene: .; V gene: TRBV7-9; CDR3 protein: CASRDPYSYEQYF; CDR3 DNA: TGTGCCAGCAGGGACCCTTACTCCTACGAGCAGTACTTC